This T cell receptor beta chain was sequenced in a study of blood T cell repertoires in COVID-19. The overall study: Sites across the United States, Italy and Spain contributed samples from acute and convalescent COVID-19.

The CDR3 spans 16 residues. In germline, CDR1 is MGHDK, CDR2 SYGVNS. V dropped 1 base and J dropped 5; count of bases not matched to a gene: 5. Sequencing was performed with immunoSEQ multiplex PCR; in TCRdb, only in-frame clones are kept and a portion is missing. Here the sample spans about 250,000 clones, approximately 88% being singletons. Material for sequencing was peripheral blood. The clonotype was recovered from a man aged 35-49 years with acute or convalescent COVID-19. V gene TRBV25-1 combines with J gene TRBJ1-4, with 9 bases matching TRBD1. The CDR3 spells CASSEFGGTGNEKLFF. The CDR3, as DNA: TGTGCCAGCAGTGAATTCGGAGGGACAGGGAATGAAAAACTGTTTTTT.